Each of the 12 T cell receptor beta chains below was sequenced from the same sample in a study of tumor-infiltrating lymphocytes in primary liver carcinoma. The researchers produced TCR beta cDNA from 500 to 550 ng total RNA with a constant-region primer. Each TCR beta library was derived from three nested multiplex PCR rounds that employed slightly modified ARM-PCR. The opening two PCR rounds, 10 cycles each, paired TRBV1-TRBV30 forward primers with a C-beta reverse primer. In TCRdb, the multiplex PCR reads were re-called with MiXCR into one record per CDR3 protein. Found here are some 120,000 distinct CDR3 sequences, 64% of them singletons; the top ten hold 7.5% to 9%. Co-extraction yielded RNA and DNA from about 20-30 mg of unsorted bulk tissue. The sample was liver tumor tissue from sampling region 3. Noted subset: tumor region T3, left-lateral pole. The source of these receptors is a woman aged 55 to 70 with primary liver carcinoma and hepatitis B virus infection.

A note on this clonotype: It may be a read error: a sequence one base away is much more abundant. The CDR3 nucleotides are TGTGCCAGCAGTTCGGACGGGAACATTGAAGCTTTCTTT. Translation gives CASSSDGNIEAFF. The genes are TRBV7-8 and TRBJ1-1; D uncertain. The CDR3 sequence is 13 residues long. Germline values: CDR1 SGHVS, CDR2 FQNEAQ.

As concerns this clonotype: The junction differs from germline at one of its ends, possibly a read error. V gene TRBV6-1 combines with J gene TRBJ2-4, with D perhaps matching TRBD1 or TRBD2 (6 bases each). Germline CDR1 MNHNS, CDR2 SASEGT. This CDR3 is built from 16 residues. CDR3 bases: TGTGCTAGCACCCGAGGTGGGGGGCTAGCCAAAAACATTCAGTACTTC. It codes for CASTRGGGLAKNIQYF.

As regards this clonotype: Possible read error: a much larger clone is one base away. The rearrangement joins TRBV10-3 to TRBJ1-1, with D tentatively TRBD1 (6 bases). Germline CDR1 and CDR2: ENHRY and SYGVKD. The CDR3 has 13 amino acids. Written as DNA, the CDR3 is TGTGTCATCAGAGGGGGTAGTGACACTGAAGCTTTCTTT. Translated, it gives CVIRGGSDTEAFF.

To note about this clonotype: Germline and junction disagree at one end, which may indicate a read error. This sequence joins TRBV11-2 and TRBJ1-1; 10 bases align to TRBD1. CDR1 is SGHAT and CDR2 is FQNNGV in the germline V gene. This CDR3 comprises 17 residues. In DNA, the CDR3 is TGTGCCAGCAGCTTATGGACAGGGGGGGATCTGAACACTAAAGCCTTCTTT. Translating it yields CASSLWTGGDLNTKAFF.

About this clonotype: One junction end disagrees with the germline gene, perhaps due to a read error. The rearrangement uses TRBV11-2 and TRBJ2-2; 7 nucleotides align to TRBD2. The CDR3 runs 14 residues. Germline V lookup: CDR1 SGHAT, CDR2 FQNNGV. As DNA, the CDR3 is TGTGCCAGCAGATCTAGAGCGGGGAGCGGGGAGCTGTTTTTC. Protein sequence: CASRSRAGSGELFF.

With respect to this clonotype: A read error may explain this, as a much larger clone is one base away. V usage is TRBV10-2 and J usage is TRBJ2-7, with 7 bases fitting TRBD2. Germline-derived CDR1 and CDR2 are WSHSY and SAAADI. With 7 bases clipped from V and 2 bases from J, the junction kept 14 bases outside the gene matches. The length of the CDR3 is 16 residues. This CDR3 reads CASTASRTSAAYEQYF. For the CDR3, the DNA is TGCGCCAGCACCGCCAGCCGAACTAGCGCAGCCTACGAGCAGTACTTC.

This clonotype has at least ten counts. The V and J genes are TRBV10-3 and TRBJ1-5; TRBD1 might be the D (6 bases). Looked up from germline, CDR1 is ENHRY and CDR2 is SYGVKD. Trimming cost V 10 bases and J 0 bases, with 13 bases left between them. CDR3 length: 14 amino acids. The CDR3 nucleotides read TGTGCCACCGCGGACAGTAATAGCAATCAGCCCCAGCATTTT. As protein: CATADSNSNQPQHF.

This clonotype came up many times. V and J are TRBV5-4 and TRBJ2-1; unclear D gene. The V gene's germline CDR1 is SGHNT and CDR2 YYREEE (reference sequence). There are 12 residues in the CDR3. The germline V and J ends were trimmed by 4 bases and 7 bases, with 9 bases remaining between them. The CDR3 bases are TGTGCCAGCAGCGGCTCAAAGAATGAGCAGTTCTTC. Amino acids: CASSGSKNEQFF.

Remarks on this clonotype: Mismatch with germline at one junction end may stem from a read error. This chain connects TRBV6-5 to TRBJ1-2; D gene ambiguous. This CDR3 spans 14 amino acids. Germline values: CDR1 MNHEY, CDR2 SVGAGI. CDR3 sequence: CASSYLGGNYGCTF. The DNA for the CDR3 is TGTGCCAGCAGTTACCTGGGTGGGAACTATGGCTGCACCTTC.

Concerning this clonotype: One end of the junction does not line up with germline, which may come from a read error. This chain links TRBV4-2 with TRBJ1-4; 7 nucleotides agree with TRBD1. This CDR3 comprises 15 residues. Germline CDR1 reads LGHNA; CDR2 reads YNFKEQ. CDR3 loop: CTSRQEGTADEKLSF. The CDR3 DNA reads as TGTACCAGCAGACAAGAGGGGACAGCTGATGAAAAACTGTCTTTT.

This clonotype was seen just once. This may be a read error, as it is one base from a much larger clone. This sequence joins TRBV10-1 and TRBJ2-3, with TRBD2 as a possible D gene (6 bases). CDR1 is WNHNN, CDR2 SYGVQD, per germline (reference sequence). This CDR3 has 15 amino acids. The CDR3 loop is CASSPGTLNTDTHYF. The DNA for the CDR3 is TGCGCCAGCAGCCCCGGGACTCTGAATACAGATACGCATTATTTT.

Comment on this clonotype: The missing conserved phenylalanine or tryptophan at the end of this CDR3 makes a read error likely. The rearrangement links TRBV11-2 to TRBJ1-5; D not certain. Germline-derived CDR1 and CDR2 are SGHAT and FQNNGV. The CDR3 is made up of 13 amino acids. DNA of the CDR3: TGTGCCAGTAGCTTAGAACCAGTAGCGTCCCAGCATCTT. It encodes CASSLEPVASQHL.